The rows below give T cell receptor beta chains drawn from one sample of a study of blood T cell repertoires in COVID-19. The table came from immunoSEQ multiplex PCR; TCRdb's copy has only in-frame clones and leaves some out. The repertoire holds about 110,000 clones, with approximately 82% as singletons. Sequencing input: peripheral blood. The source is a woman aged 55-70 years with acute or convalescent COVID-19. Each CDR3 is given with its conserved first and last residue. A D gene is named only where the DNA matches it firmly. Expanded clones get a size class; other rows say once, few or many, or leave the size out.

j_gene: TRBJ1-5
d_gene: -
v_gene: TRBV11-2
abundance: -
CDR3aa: CASSLVHYQPQHF
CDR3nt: TGTGCCAGCAGCTTAGTTCACTATCAGCCCCAGCATTTT

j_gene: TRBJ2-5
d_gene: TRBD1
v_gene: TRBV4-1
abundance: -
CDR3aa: CASSQAGQGETQYF
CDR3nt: TGCGCCAGCAGCCAAGCTGGACAGGGCGAGACCCAGTACTTC

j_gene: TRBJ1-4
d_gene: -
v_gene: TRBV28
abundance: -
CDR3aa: CASTLWGRGQEKLFF
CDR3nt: TGTGCCAGCACTTTGTGGGGACGGGGACAAGAAAAACTGTTTTTT

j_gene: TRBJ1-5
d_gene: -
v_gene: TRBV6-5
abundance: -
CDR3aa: CASSGTGSGNQPQHF
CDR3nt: TGTGCCAGCAGCGGAACAGGGTCCGGCAATCAGCCCCAGCATTTT

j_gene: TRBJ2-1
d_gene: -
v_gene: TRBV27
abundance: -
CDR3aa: CASSSRGWSSYNEQFF
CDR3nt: TGTGCCAGCAGTTCTCGCGGGTGGAGCTCCTACAATGAGCAGTTCTTC

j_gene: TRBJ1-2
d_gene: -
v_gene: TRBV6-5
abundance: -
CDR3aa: CASRTVGDGYTF
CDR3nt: TGTGCCAGCAGAACTGTGGGAGATGGCTACACCTTC

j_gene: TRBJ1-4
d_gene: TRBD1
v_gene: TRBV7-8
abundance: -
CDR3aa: CASSLGTGTGEKLFF
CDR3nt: TGTGCCAGCAGCTTGGGGACAGGAACGGGCGAAAAACTGTTTTTT

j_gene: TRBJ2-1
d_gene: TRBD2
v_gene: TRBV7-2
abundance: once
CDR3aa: CASSSRQGLAGKYNEQFF
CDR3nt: TGTGCCAGCAGCTCACGACAGGGACTAGCGGGCAAGTACAATGAGCAGTTCTTC

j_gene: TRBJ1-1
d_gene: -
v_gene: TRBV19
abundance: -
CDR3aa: CASSIGTNAEAFF
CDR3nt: TGTGCCAGTAGTATTGGTACAAACGCTGAAGCTTTCTTT

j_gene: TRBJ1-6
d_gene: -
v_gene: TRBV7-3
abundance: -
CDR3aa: CASSLGGNSPLHF
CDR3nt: TGTGCCAGCAGCTTAGGAGGGAACTCACCCCTCCACTTT

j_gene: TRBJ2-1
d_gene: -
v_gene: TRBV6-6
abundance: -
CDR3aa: CASSPSDGEQFF
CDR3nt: TGTGCCAGCAGCCCTAGCGATGGGGAGCAGTTCTTC

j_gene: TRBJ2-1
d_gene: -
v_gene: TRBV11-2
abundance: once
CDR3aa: CASSLVASNEQFF
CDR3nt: TGTGCCAGCAGCTTAGTGGCCAGCAATGAGCAGTTCTTC

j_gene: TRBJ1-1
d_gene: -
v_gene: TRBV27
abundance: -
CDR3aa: CASSSKDRRENTEAFF
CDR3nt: TGTGCCAGCAGTTCCAAGGACAGACGTGAAAACACTGAAGCTTTCTTT

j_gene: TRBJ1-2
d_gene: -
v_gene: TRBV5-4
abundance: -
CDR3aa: CASSLDASYGYTF
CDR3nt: TGTGCCAGCAGCTTGGATGCCAGCTATGGCTACACCTTC

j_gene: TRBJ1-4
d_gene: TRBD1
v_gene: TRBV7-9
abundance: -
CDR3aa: CATGQDNEKLFF
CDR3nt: TGTGCCACGGGACAGGATAATGAAAAACTGTTTTTT

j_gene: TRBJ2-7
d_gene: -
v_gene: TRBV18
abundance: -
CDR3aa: CASSRGAREQYF
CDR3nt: TGTGCCAGCTCACGAGGAGCACGGGAGCAGTACTTC

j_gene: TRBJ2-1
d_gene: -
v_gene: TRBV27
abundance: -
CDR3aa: CASTALGEQFF
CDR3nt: TGTGCCAGCACTGCCCTAGGTGAGCAGTTCTTC

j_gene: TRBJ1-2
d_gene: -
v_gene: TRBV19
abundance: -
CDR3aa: CASSRRRGEGGYTF
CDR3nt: TGTGCCAGTAGTAGGCGCCGGGGTGAGGGTGGCTACACCTTC

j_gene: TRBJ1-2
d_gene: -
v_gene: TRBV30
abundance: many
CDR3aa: CAWSERGNGGYTF
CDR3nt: TGTGCCTGGAGTGAAAGAGGGAACGGGGGCTACACCTTC

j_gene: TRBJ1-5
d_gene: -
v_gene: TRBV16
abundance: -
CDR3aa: CASSQPRGQPQHF
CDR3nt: TGTGCCAGCAGCCAGCCCAGGGGACAGCCCCAGCATTTT

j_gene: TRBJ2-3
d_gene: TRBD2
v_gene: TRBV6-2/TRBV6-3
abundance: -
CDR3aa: CASSLAGGTDTQYF
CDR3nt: TGTGCCAGCAGCTTAGCGGGAGGGACGGATACGCAGTATTTT

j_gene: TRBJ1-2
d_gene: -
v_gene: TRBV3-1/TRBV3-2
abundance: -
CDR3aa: CASSQDQGTPNGYTF
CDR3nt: TGTGCCAGCAGCCAAGATCAAGGGACACCCAACGGCTACACCTTC

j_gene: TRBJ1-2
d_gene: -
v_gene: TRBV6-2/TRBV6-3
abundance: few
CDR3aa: CASSYSSNRFSNYGYTF
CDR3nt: TGTGCCAGCAGTTACTCGAGTAACAGGTTCTCTAACTATGGCTACACCTTC

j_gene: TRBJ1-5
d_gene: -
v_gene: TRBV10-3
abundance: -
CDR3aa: CAISARPGGENSNQPQHF
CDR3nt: TGTGCCATCAGTGCCCGCCCGGGAGGGGAAAATAGCAATCAGCCCCAGCATTTT

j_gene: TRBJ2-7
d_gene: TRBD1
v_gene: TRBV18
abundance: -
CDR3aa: CASSPATGASYEQYF
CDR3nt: TGTGCCAGCTCACCGGCGACAGGGGCCTCCTACGAGCAGTACTTC

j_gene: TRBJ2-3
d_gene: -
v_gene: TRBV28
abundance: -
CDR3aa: CASSLSLKTDTQYF
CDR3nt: TGTGCCAGCAGTTTGTCGCTAAAAACAGATACGCAGTATTTT

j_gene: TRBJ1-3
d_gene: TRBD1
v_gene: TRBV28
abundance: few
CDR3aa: CASSSPGGKTGNTIYF
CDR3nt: TGTGCCAGCAGCTCCCCAGGGGGGAAAACTGGAAACACCATATATTTT

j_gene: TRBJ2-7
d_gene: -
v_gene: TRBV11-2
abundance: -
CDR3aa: CASSLEPGLGEQYF
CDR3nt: TGTGCCAGCAGCTTAGAACCAGGGCTTGGCGAGCAGTACTTC

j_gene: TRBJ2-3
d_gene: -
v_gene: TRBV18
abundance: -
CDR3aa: CASSPGQSTDTQYF
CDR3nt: TGTGCCAGCTCACCAGGCCAGAGCACAGATACGCAGTATTTT

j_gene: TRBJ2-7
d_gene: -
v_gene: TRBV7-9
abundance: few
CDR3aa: CASSSTGEGYEQYF
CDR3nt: TGTGCCAGCAGCTCGACAGGGGAGGGCTACGAGCAGTACTTC

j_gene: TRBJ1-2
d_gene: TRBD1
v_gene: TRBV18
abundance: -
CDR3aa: CASSPGQGFGYTF
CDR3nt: TGTGCCAGCTCCCCGGGACAGGGATTTGGCTACACCTTC

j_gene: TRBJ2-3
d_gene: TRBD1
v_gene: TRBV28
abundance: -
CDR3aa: CASSSPGQPDTDTQYF
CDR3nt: TGTGCCAGCAGCTCCCCGGGACAGCCCGACACAGATACGCAGTATTTT

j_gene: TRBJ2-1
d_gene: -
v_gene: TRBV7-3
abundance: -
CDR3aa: CASSLFPGAYNEQFF
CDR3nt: TGTGCCAGCAGCTTATTCCCAGGCGCCTACAATGAGCAGTTCTTC

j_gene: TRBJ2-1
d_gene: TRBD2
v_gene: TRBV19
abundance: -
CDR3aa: CASSMARGLAGAEFF
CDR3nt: TGTGCCAGTAGTATGGCCCGGGGACTAGCGGGTGCTGAGTTCTTC

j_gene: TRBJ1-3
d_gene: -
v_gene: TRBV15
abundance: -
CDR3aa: CATSLGGKGNTIYF
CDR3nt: TGTGCCACCAGTTTGGGAGGGAAGGGAAACACCATATATTTT

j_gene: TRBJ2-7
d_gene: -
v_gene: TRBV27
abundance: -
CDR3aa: CAIRGAGRKEQYF
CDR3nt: TGTGCCATCAGGGGGGCGGGCCGGAAAGAGCAGTACTTC

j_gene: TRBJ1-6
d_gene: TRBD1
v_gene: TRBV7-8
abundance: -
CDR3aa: CASSLGIGQGYNSPLHF
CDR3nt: TGTGCCAGCAGCTTAGGCATCGGACAGGGTTATAATTCACCCCTCCACTTT

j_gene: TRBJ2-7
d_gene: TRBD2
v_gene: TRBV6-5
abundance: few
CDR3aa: CASVVLAGSYEQYF
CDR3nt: TGTGCCAGCGTAGTACTAGCGGGGTCCTACGAGCAGTACTTC

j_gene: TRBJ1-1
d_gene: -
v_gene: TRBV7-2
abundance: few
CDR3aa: CASSSAGTQNTEAFF
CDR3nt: TGTGCCAGCAGCTCCGCTGGGACACAGAACACTGAAGCTTTCTTT

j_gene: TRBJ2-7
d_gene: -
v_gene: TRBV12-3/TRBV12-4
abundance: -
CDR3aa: CASSFGETYEQYF
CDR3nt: TGTGCCAGCAGTTTCGGGGAAACCTACGAGCAGTACTTC

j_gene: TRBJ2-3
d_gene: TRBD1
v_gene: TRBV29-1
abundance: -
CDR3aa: CSVDPQGFDTQYF
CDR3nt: TGCAGCGTTGACCCACAGGGGTTCGATACGCAGTATTTT

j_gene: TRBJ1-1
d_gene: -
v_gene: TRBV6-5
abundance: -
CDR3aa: CASSYSAGPEAFF
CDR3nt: TGTGCCAGCAGTTACTCCGCGGGACCTGAAGCTTTCTTT

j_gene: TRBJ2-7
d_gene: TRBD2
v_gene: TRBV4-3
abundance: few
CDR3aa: CASSLGTSGTYEQYF
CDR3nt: TGCGCCAGCAGCCTCGGGACTAGCGGAACCTACGAGCAGTACTTC

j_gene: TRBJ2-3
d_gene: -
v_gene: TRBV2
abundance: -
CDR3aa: CASSLGADTQYF
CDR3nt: TGTGCCAGCAGCCTCGGGGCAGATACGCAGTATTTT

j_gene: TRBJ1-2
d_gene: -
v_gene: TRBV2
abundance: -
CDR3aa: CASVIGQANYGYTF
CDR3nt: TGTGCCAGCGTGATTGGACAAGCTAACTATGGCTACACCTTC

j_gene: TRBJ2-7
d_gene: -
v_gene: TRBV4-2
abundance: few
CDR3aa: CASSQDLLGLDEQYF
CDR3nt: TGTGCCAGCAGCCAAGATCTTTTGGGCTTGGACGAGCAGTACTTC

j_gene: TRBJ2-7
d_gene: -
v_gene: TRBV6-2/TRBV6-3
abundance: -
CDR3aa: CASSAIQGLPYEQYF
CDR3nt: TGTGCCAGCAGTGCTATACAGGGTCTCCCCTACGAGCAGTACTTC

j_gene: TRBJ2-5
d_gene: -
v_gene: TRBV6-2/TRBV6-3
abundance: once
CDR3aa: CASSYGRMGETQYF
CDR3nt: TGTGCCAGCAGTTACGGGAGGATGGGAGAGACCCAGTACTTC

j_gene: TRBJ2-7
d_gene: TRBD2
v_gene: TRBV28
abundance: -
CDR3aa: CAIGTSGGSYEQYF
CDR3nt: TGTGCCATCGGGACTAGCGGGGGCTCCTACGAGCAGTACTTC

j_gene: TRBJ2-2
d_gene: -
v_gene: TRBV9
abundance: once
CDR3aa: CASSPMRGELFF
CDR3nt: TGTGCCAGCAGCCCCATGCGAGGGGAGCTGTTTTTT

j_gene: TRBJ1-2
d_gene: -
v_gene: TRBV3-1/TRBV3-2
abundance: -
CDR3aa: CASSQRGGWGYTF
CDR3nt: TGTGCCAGCAGCCAAAGGGGGGGTTGGGGCTACACCTTC

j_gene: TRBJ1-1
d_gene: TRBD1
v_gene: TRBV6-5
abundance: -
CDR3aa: CASRGQPNTEAFF
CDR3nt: TGTGCCAGCAGGGGACAGCCGAACACTGAAGCTTTCTTT

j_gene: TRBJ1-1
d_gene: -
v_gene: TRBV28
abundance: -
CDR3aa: CASSPGAGRPEAFF
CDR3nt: TGTGCCAGCAGTCCAGGAGCGGGGCGGCCTGAAGCTTTCTTT

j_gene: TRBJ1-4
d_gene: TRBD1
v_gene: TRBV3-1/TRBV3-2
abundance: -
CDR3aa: CASSQEKGARGEKLFF
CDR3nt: TGTGCCAGCAGCCAAGAGAAGGGGGCCCGAGGCGAAAAACTGTTTTTT

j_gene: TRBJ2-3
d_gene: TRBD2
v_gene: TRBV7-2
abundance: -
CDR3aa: CASSPSLSTSGEYTDTQYF
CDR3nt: TGTGCCAGCAGTCCCAGCCTGTCGACTAGCGGAGAATACACAGATACGCAGTATTTT